The 13 T cell receptor gamma chains in this list originate from one sample, sequenced in a study of Vδ1+ human thymocytes. Study results and limitations: Highly polyclonal TRG and TRD repertoires with Gaussian CDR3 length distributions appeared in thymus.

These receptors' targets are unknown. RNA was extracted from the cells and then reverse transcribed. The CDR3 regions were amplified by multiplex PCR from V-gene primers to a constant-region primer. TCRdb redid clone calling on the multiplex PCR reads using CATT. Of tens of thousands of gamma-chain clones in the sample, around 20% were seen once. The material sequenced was Vdelta1+ gamma-delta thymocytes from the thymus. Sample subset: FACS-sorted CD3+ TCRalphabeta- TCRVdelta1+ TCRVdelta2- thymocytes. The receptors were sampled from a girl less than two years old who had congenital heart surgery.

J is TRGJP2 and V is TRGV3. CDR3 length: 17 residues. Per the germline V gene, CDR1 is VTNTFY and CDR2 is YDVSTARD (reference sequence). The J segment lost 4 bases and the V segment lost 3 bases, leaving 14 bases of the junction unmatched. The CDR3, as DNA: TGTGCCACCTGGGACGGGCTTGTGATTCCTAGTGATTGGATCAAGACGTTT. As protein: CATWDGLVIPSDWIKTF.

This clone was counted only a few times. The chain joins TRGV8 to TRGJ1 or TRGJ2. The CDR3 has 12 residues. Trimming at V came to 2 bases and at J to 6 bases, leaving 4 bases not matched to a gene. Per the germline V gene, CDR1 is VENAVY and CDR2 is YDSYNSRV. CDR3 sequence: CATWDMCYKKLF. DNA of the CDR3: TGTGCCACCTGGGATATGTGTTATAAGAAACTCTTT.

Of note for this clone: This may be a read error: a much more frequent sequence differs by one nucleotide. Other DNA sequences in the same sample also yield this CDR3. The rearrangement links TRGV2 to TRGJ1 or TRGJ2. Germline CDR1 reads EGSNGY; CDR2 reads YDSYNSKV. The CDR3 runs to 14 residues. V lost 0 bases, J lost 0 bases, and 2 bases stayed unmatched. This CDR3 is CATWDGMNYYKKLF. CDR3 bases: TGTGCCACCTGGGACGGGATGAATTATTATAAGAAACTCTTT.

J is TRGJ1 or TRGJ2 and V is TRGV5. The germline CDR1 and CDR2 sequences are VINAFY and YDVSNSKD. The CDR3 extends over 12 amino acids. V shed 3 bases, J shed 8 bases, and the junction held 7 bases outside the gene matches. CDR3 DNA sequence: TGTGCCACCTGGGACTTATCTCATAAGAAACTCTTT. This encodes CATWDLSHKKLF.

The chain links TRGV3 to TRGJ1 or TRGJ2. After removal of 0 bases from V and 0 bases from J, the junction contained 5 bases not matched to a gene. Germline assignment: CDR1 VTNTFY and CDR2 YDVSTARD (reference sequence). CDR3 length: 15 residues. The CDR3: CATWDRPQNYYKKLF. In DNA, the CDR3 is TGTGCCACCTGGGACAGGCCCCAGAATTATTATAAGAAACTCTTT.

This clone was observed a few times. This CDR3 is also generated by other DNA sequences in the sample. The genes are TRGV8 and TRGJ1 or TRGJ2. The germline V gene encodes CDR1 VENAVY and CDR2 YDSYNSRV. J gave up 0 bases and V 4 bases, and 6 bases lay outside the gene matches. The CDR3 length is 14 residues. The CDR3 spells CATWDLSNYYKKLF. The CDR3, as DNA: TGTGCCACCTGGGACCTCTCGAATTATTATAAGAAACTCTTT.

The rearrangement joins TRGV2 to TRGJ1 or TRGJ2. This CDR3 is built from 17 residues. Germline trimming cut 0 bases from V and 0 bases from J; bases unmatched to any gene: 11. Germline V gene lookup returns CDR1 EGSNGY and CDR2 YDSYNSKV. The CDR3 region is CATWDGLIRMNYYKKLF. CDR3 nucleotides: TGTGCCACCTGGGACGGGCTAATTCGTATGAATTATTATAAGAAACTCTTT.

Of note for this clone: This may be a read error: a much more frequent sequence differs by one nucleotide. The chain joins TRGV3 to TRGJ1 or TRGJ2. The CDR3 is made up of 11 amino acids. The germline V gene has CDR1 VTNTFY and CDR2 YDVSTARD (reference sequence). With V trimmed by 3 bases and J by 7 bases, 3 bases remained unmatched. As DNA, the CDR3 is TGTGCCACCTGGGACTACTATAAGAAACTCTTT. It is translated as CATWDYYKKLF.

The chain couples TRGV4 to TRGJ1 or TRGJ2. With 4 bases clipped from V and 4 bases from J, the junction kept 10 bases outside the gene matches. Germline CDR1 and CDR2: EGSTGY and YDSYTSSV. The CDR3 covers 14 residues. The CDR3 DNA is TGTGCCACCTGGGAATATGCCTTCTATTATAAGAAACTCTTT. Its translation: CATWEYAFYYKKLF.

This clone was observed a few times. The chain combines TRGV3 with TRGJ1 or TRGJ2. Per the germline V gene, CDR1 is VTNTFY and CDR2 is YDVSTARD (reference sequence). CDR3 length: 11 residues. The J segment lost 9 bases and the V segment lost 5 bases, leaving 7 bases of the junction unmatched. CDR3 region: CATWASFKKLF. CDR3 in DNA: TGTGCCACCTGGGCCTCCTTTAAGAAACTCTTT.

This clone has at least ten counts. V gene TRGV9 combines with J gene TRGJ1 or TRGJ2. J was trimmed by 5 bases and V by 4 bases; bases with no gene match: 5. Per the germline V gene, CDR1 is GITISATS and CDR2 is ISYDGTV (reference sequence). The CDR3 spans 12 residues. The CDR3 coding sequence is TGTGCCTTGTGGGATGAGAATTATAAGAAACTCTTT. This codes for CALWDENYKKLF.

This clone was detected only a few times. The chain uses TRGV9 and TRGJ1 or TRGJ2. V gave up 0 bases and J gave up 0 bases; unmatched junction bases: 5. The CDR3 runs 15 residues. The germline V gene encodes CDR1 GITISATS and CDR2 ISYDGTV (reference sequence). The CDR3 DNA sequence: TGTGCCTTGTGGGAGGTGCCCGCGAATTATTATAAGAAACTCTTT. Translating it yields CALWEVPANYYKKLF.

Concerning this clone itself: A read error may be the cause here, since a much bigger clone is one base away. The chain is built from TRGV4 and TRGJ1 or TRGJ2. J lost 4 bases, V lost 9 bases, and 3 bases had no gene match. Germline V gene lookup returns CDR1 EGSTGY and CDR2 YDSYTSSV. CDR3 length equals 10 residues. In DNA, the CDR3 is TGTGCCACCGGGTATTATAAGAAACTCTTT. It encodes CATGYYKKLF.